The 22 T cell receptor beta chains in this list originate from one sample, sequenced in a study of beta chain features in type 1 diabetes. Study results and caveats: Type 1 diabetes patients had moderately but significantly shorter TCRB CDR3s in all four CD4+ subsets.

No antigens are known for them. The authors reverse transcribed all of the isolated RNA, so sequencing captured expressed TCRB transcripts. Here immunoSEQ multiplex PCR was the method, and the copy in TCRdb shows in-frame clones only, minus some. In the table there are roughly 300,000 clones, around 9.7% of which are singletons. Sequenced material: central memory CD4+ T cells from blood. The receptors come from a man aged 25-45 years with type 1 diabetes.

This clone appeared a few times. The chain combines TRBV15 with TRBJ1-5, with 7 bases matching TRBD1. The V and J ends lost 0 bases and 11 bases, in that order; junction bases with no gene match: 10. Per germline, CDR1 LNHNV and CDR2 YYDKDF (reference sequence). This CDR3 region has 15 residues. Here the CDR3 reads CATSRDGTLDRTQHF. For the CDR3, the DNA is TGTGCCACCAGCAGAGACGGGACTTTGGACAGGACCCAGCATTTT.

V and J are TRBV7-9 and TRBJ2-5, with D maybe TRBD2 (5 bases). Trimming shortened V by 1 base and J by 2 bases, and 14 bases separated the two germline ends. Germline V gene lookup returns CDR1 SEHNR and CDR2 FQNEAQ (reference sequence). The CDR3 is made up of 16 amino acids. The CDR3 reads CASSLEGLRVQETQYF. CDR3 DNA: TGTGCCAGCAGCTTAGAAGGGCTGAGGGTTCAAGAGACCCAGTACTTC.

This clone was counted ten times or more. The chain links TRBV5-1 to TRBJ2-6; no definite D call. V was shortened by 1 base and J by 2 bases, with 7 bases between the two germline ends. Looked up from germline, CDR1 is SGHRS and CDR2 is YFSETQ. The length of the CDR3 is 15 residues. The CDR3 nucleotides read TGCGCCAGCAGCTTGCAGCCAACTGGGGCCAACGTCCTGACTTTC. Protein product: CASSLQPTGANVLTF.

A few counts support this clone. The chain carries TRBV10-3 and TRBJ2-6; 8 nucleotides agree with TRBD1. CDR1 and CDR2 (germline): ENHRY, SYGVKD. The CDR3 consists of 18 residues. V was pared by 0 bases and J by 2 bases, with 6 bases of the junction left unmatched. CDR3 amino acids: CAISESRQGTAGANVLTF. CDR3 bases: TGTGCCATCAGTGAGTCCCGACAGGGGACTGCTGGGGCCAACGTCCTGACTTTC.

In its sample, this clone was seen a few times. The CDR3 is CASSSTGVGEDTQYF. The CDR3 DNA sequence: TGTGCCAGCAGCTCGACAGGGGTCGGGGAAGATACGCAGTATTTT. The chain uses TRBV7-6 and TRBJ2-3, with TRBD1 matching over 8 bases. The CDR3 consists of 15 residues. The V gene end was trimmed by 4 bases and the J gene end by 5 bases; junction bases not matched to a gene: 8. The germline gives CDR1 SGHVS, CDR2 FNYEAQ.

The sample holds a few counts of this clone. This chain joins TRBV7-9 and TRBJ1-5; 9 bases map to TRBD1. J gave up 2 bases and V 1 base, and 0 bases lay outside the gene matches. CDR3 length equals 15 residues. Per the germline V gene, CDR1 is SEHNR and CDR2 is FQNEAQ (reference sequence). The CDR3 loop is CASSLGTGGNQPQHF. The CDR3 DNA is TGTGCCAGCAGCTTAGGGACAGGGGGCAATCAGCCCCAGCATTTT. The whole variable domain, filled in from reference TRBV7-9 and TRBJ1-5, reads DTGVSQNPRHKITKRGQNVTFRCDPISEHNRLYWYRQTLGQGPEFLTYFQNEAQLEKSRLLSDRFSAERPKGSFSTLEIQRTEQGDSAMYLCASSLGTGGNQPQHFGDGTRLSIL.

This rearrangement joins TRBV19 to TRBJ2-6, with unresolved D. The V gene lost 9 bases and the J gene lost 0 bases, with 6 bases spanning the gap. Germline assignment: CDR1 LNHDA and CDR2 SQIVND (reference sequence). The CDR3 is 13 residues long. The CDR3 sequence is CASEISGANVLTF. In nucleotides, the CDR3 is TGTGCCAGCGAAATCTCTGGGGCCAACGTCCTGACTTTC.

V usage is TRBV28 and J usage is TRBJ2-4; the D gene is possibly TRBD1 (6 bases). Germline V gene lookup returns CDR1 MDHEN and CDR2 SYDVKM. V was shortened by 3 bases and J by 1 base, with 10 bases between the two germline ends. The length of the CDR3 is 15 residues. The CDR3 region is CASSLVQGAKNIQYF. CDR3 bases: TGTGCCAGCAGTTTGGTACAGGGTGCCAAAAACATTCAGTACTTC.

The chain is built from TRBV6-5 and TRBJ2-2; D gene unclear. Trimming took 0 bases from V and 8 from J, leaving 7 bases between them. The CDR3 loop spans 13 amino acids. Germline V gene sequence: CDR1 MNHEY, CDR2 SVGAGI. The CDR3 DNA is TGTGCCAGCAGTTACTCTACGAGAGGGGAGCTGTTTTTT. Protein: CASSYSTRGELFF.

The CDR3 DNA is TGTGCCAGCAGCCACAGGGTAACCTACGAGCAGTACTTC. It codes for CASSHRVTYEQYF. V is TRBV6-5 and J is TRBJ2-7; a weak D match, TRBD1 (6 bases). The CDR3 runs 13 residues. Trimming took off 6 bases at V and 2 bases at J, with 11 bases between the two ends. Germline CDR1 is MNHEY and CDR2 is SVGAGI.

The table lists this clone with a few counts. V and J are TRBV30 and TRBJ2-3, with D uncertain. Trimming stripped 2 bases from V and 0 bases from J, with 3 bases between. Germline CDR1 is GTSNPN and CDR2 is SVGIG (reference sequence). The CDR3 loop spans 12 amino acids. The chain's CDR3 is CAWSLSTDTQYF. The CDR3 DNA reads as TGTGCCTGGAGTCTAAGCACAGATACGCAGTATTTT. The variable domain in full, with the rest retrieved from reference TRBV30 and TRBJ2-3, is SQTIHQWPATLVQPVGSPLSLECTVEGTSNPNLYWYRQAAGRGLQLLFYSVGIGQISSEVPQNLSASRPQDRQFILSSKKLLLSDSGFYLCAWSLSTDTQYFGPGTRLTVL.

V and J are TRBV4-3 and TRBJ2-3; the match to TRBD1 covers 8 bases. V trimming: 3 bases; J trimming: 4 bases; junction bases outside the gene matches: 6. Germline V gene lookup returns CDR1 LGHNA and CDR2 YSLEER. The CDR3 is made up of 15 amino acids. For the CDR3, the DNA is TGCGCCAGCAGCCACCCCGGACAGGGCGCAGATACGCAGTATTTT. This gives the protein CASSHPGQGADTQYF.

The V and J genes are TRBV30 and TRBJ1-1; D unresolved. Trimming removed 0 bases from V and 10 bases from J, with 15 bases in between. Germline lookup yields CDR1 GTSNPN and CDR2 SVGIG (reference sequence). This CDR3 has 13 amino acids. The CDR3 protein is CAWSVSQTPAAFF. The CDR3 nucleotides are TGTGCCTGGAGTGTAAGTCAGACTCCGGCAGCTTTCTTT.

The rearrangement joins TRBV4-3 to TRBJ1-2; D is perhaps TRBD1 (6 bases). The V end was cut by 0 bases, the J end by 8 bases, with 19 bases between. This CDR3 spans 16 amino acids. CDR1 is LGHNA, CDR2 YSLEER, per germline. CDR3 DNA sequence: TGCGCCAGCAGCCAAGATTTTGGACAGCGAGGAGACGGCTACACCTTC. Amino acid sequence: CASSQDFGQRGDGYTF.

This clone has only a few counts. The chain has TRBV4-3 and TRBJ1-2; D remains ambiguous. The CDR3 is 16 residues long. Looked up from germline, CDR1 is LGHNA and CDR2 is YSLEER. V was trimmed by 1 base and J by 7 bases, leaving 19 bases between them. CDR3 in DNA: TGCGCCAGCAGCCAAGGCGCCGACGGGCAAGGGTTTGGCTACACCTTC. Translation gives CASSQGADGQGFGYTF.

In the case of this clone: This CDR3 is also generated by other DNA sequences in the sample. The J gene is TRBJ2-3, the V gene TRBV7-2; the D is unclear. V gave up 5 bases and J gave up 1 base, with 10 bases separating them. CDR3 length equals 14 residues. Germline CDR1 is SGHTA and CDR2 is FQGNSA. The CDR3 nucleotides read TGTGCCAGCAGCCCATCCCGCGGCACAGATACGCAGTATTTT. It translates to CASSPSRGTDTQYF.

On this clone: The identical CDR3 is also encoded by other nucleotide sequences in the sample. This sequence joins TRBV5-6 and TRBJ1-5; D remains ambiguous. V lost 2 bases and J lost 3, with 3 bases in between. The CDR3 extends over 12 amino acids. CDR1 is SGHDT and CDR2 is YYEEEE in the germline V gene. CDR3 residues: CASSLFNQPQHF. Here the CDR3 DNA reads TGTGCCAGCAGCTTATTCAATCAGCCCCAGCATTTT.

This clone has more than one count but fewer than ten. V gene TRBV18 combines with J gene TRBJ1-1, with a tentative D call TRBD1 (5 bases). Trimming took 6 bases from V and 2 from J, leaving 13 bases between them. CDR1 is KGHSH and CDR2 is LQKENI in the germline V gene. The CDR3 consists of 14 residues. The DNA of the CDR3 is TGTGCCAGCTCTCCAGGGACCGATAACACTGAAGCTTTCTTT. Translated, it gives CASSPGTDNTEAFF.

The V and J genes are TRBV9 and TRBJ2-1; no clear D. Trimming took 0 bases from V and 4 from J, leaving 14 bases between them. This CDR3 is built from 16 residues. Germline loops: CDR1 SGDLS, CDR2 YYNGEE. The CDR3 sequence is CASSVGASEEYNEQFF. CDR3 coding DNA: TGTGCCAGCAGCGTAGGGGCCAGCGAGGAATACAATGAGCAGTTCTTC. Variable domain in full (rest from reference TRBV9 and TRBJ2-1): DSGVTQTPKHLITATGQRVTLRCSPRSGDLSVYWYQQSLDQGLQFLIQYYNGEERAKGNILERFSAQQFPDLHSELNLSSLELGDSALYFCASSVGASEEYNEQFFGPGTRLTVL.

V gene TRBV11-2 combines with J gene TRBJ2-5, with 7 positions matching TRBD1. CDR3 length equals 12 residues. Germline V gene data show CDR1 as SGHAT and CDR2 as FQNNGV. V gave up 7 bases and J gave up 4 bases; unmatched junction bases: 3. For the CDR3, the DNA is TGTGCCAGCAAGTCAGGGGGAGAGACCCAGTACTTC. Amino acids: CASKSGGETQYF.

This clone was observed at least ten times. The V and J genes are TRBV5-1 and TRBJ1-1; D is undetermined. The CDR3 totals 14 residues. From germline, CDR1 is SGHRS and CDR2 YFSETQ. Trimming left V 3 bases short and J 0 bases short, with 9 bases between. The CDR3 nucleotides are TGCGCCAGCAGCTATCAGGAAGTGAACACTGAAGCTTTCTTT. Translation: CASSYQEVNTEAFF. Full variable domain (remainder filled in from reference TRBV5-1 and TRBJ1-1): KAGVTQTPRYLIKTRGQQVTLSCSPISGHRSVSWYQQTPGQGLQFLFEYFSETQRNKGNFPGRFSGRQFSNSRSEMNVSTLELGDSALYLCASSYQEVNTEAFFGQGTRLTVV.

This chain connects TRBV29-1 to TRBJ2-5, with TRBD1 identical over 8 bases. Per germline, CDR1 SQVTM and CDR2 ANQGSEA. V was clipped by 5 bases and J by 3 bases; unmatched bases: 5. This CDR3 comprises 13 residues. Here the CDR3 DNA reads TGCAGCGTTTCCCGACAGGGGAAAGAGACCCAGTACTTC. This encodes CSVSRQGKETQYF.